There are a few counts of the clone carrying this T cell receptor (beta chain). CDR1 and CDR2 from the germline V gene are SQVTM and ANQGSEA. V shed 1 base and J 4 bases; nucleotides not matched to a gene: 4. The CDR3 has 15 amino acids. The sample belongs to a study of quantifying T cell responses using KT2 cells. For the study at large: RNA was reverse transcribed with TCR alpha and beta constant-region primers. The second PCR ran as a qPCR until a predetermined fluorescence threshold was reached.

A single-stranded UMI oligo with SP2 sequence was ligated to cDNA 3' ends. The first PCR ran roughly 4 cycles with an equimolar RC1.1 and RC1.2 beta primer mix. One entry per CDR3 protein results from TCRdb running MiXCR on the UMI-ligation and nested PCR reads. Of some 41,000 distinct CDR3 sequences in the sample, about 15% were seen once. The specimen was PBMCs spiked with cells of the T cell clone KT2. This chain uses TRBV29-1 with TRBJ2-1, with 10 nucleotides matching TRBD1. This clonotype was obtained from a human donor. This CDR3 reads CSVEGTGGGYNEQFF. CDR3 DNA sequence: TGCAGCGTTGAAGGGACAGGGGGAGGGTACAATGAGCAGTTCTTC.